One and the same sample provided the 28 T cell receptor beta chains below, sequenced in a study of T cell responses to AZD1222 COVID-19 vaccine. Repertoires were generated with immunoSEQ multiplex PCR, while TCRdb's copy carries only in-frame clones and drops some. The top ten hold around 10% of the sample, which has some 81,000 clones, under 95% seen once. Sequencing used peripheral blood, obtained 28 days after the second AZD1222 dose. Every receptor here comes from an adult who received the AZD1222 COVID-19 vaccine.

This clone was seen a single time. The J gene is TRBJ2-1, the V gene TRBV7-2; 11 positions match TRBD2. V was clipped by 5 bases and J by 6 bases; unmatched bases: 6. Germline CDR1 reads SGHTA; CDR2 reads FQGNSA. The CDR3 has 15 residues. The CDR3 region has the DNA TGTGCCAGCAGCACCGCCGGGACTAGCGGCAATGAGCAGTTCTTC. Translated: CASSTAGTSGNEQFF.

J is TRBJ2-1 and V is TRBV20-1; D gene ambiguous. From germline, CDR1 is DFQATT and CDR2 SNEGSKA (reference sequence). Trimming took 0 bases from V and 8 from J, leaving 5 bases between them. The CDR3 covers 11 residues. DNA of the CDR3: TGCAGTGCTAGAGACACCCATGAGCAGTTCTTC. Amino acid sequence: CSARDTHEQFF.

The chain combines TRBV19 with TRBJ2-2; D tentatively fits TRBD1 or TRBD2 (7 bases each). V gave up 6 bases and J gave up 0 bases, with 11 bases separating them. The CDR3 contains 15 residues. In germline, CDR1 is LNHDA, CDR2 SQIVND (reference sequence). The CDR3 protein is CASRAGQTNTGELFF. For the CDR3, the DNA is TGTGCCAGTAGAGCGGGACAGACGAACACCGGGGAGCTGTTTTTT.

As to this clone: The same CDR3 can be traced to other DNA sequences in this sample. The chain combines TRBV5-1 with TRBJ1-3; D is unclear. The V end lost 1 base, the J end lost 0 bases, and 8 bases lay between the germline ends. Germline V gene sequence: CDR1 SGHRS, CDR2 YFSETQ. The CDR3 contains 15 residues. CDR3 nucleotides: TGCGCCAGCAGCTTGTCCCGGAGCTCTGGAAACACCATATATTTT. Protein product: CASSLSRSSGNTIYF.

The chain is built from TRBV14 and TRBJ1-6; weak D call: TRBD1 (6 bases). Trimming took off 4 bases at V and 7 bases at J, with 11 bases between the two ends. Germline V gives CDR1 SGHDN, CDR2 FVKESK. The length of the CDR3 is 14 residues. The CDR3 DNA is TGTGCCAGCAGCCGGACAGTCCCAAATTCACCCCTCCACTTT. Its translation is CASSRTVPNSPLHF.

The rearrangement uses TRBV3-1 (or the pseudogene TRBV3-2) and TRBJ2-2, with D perhaps matching TRBD2 (6 bases). This CDR3 is 16 amino acids long. V lost 1 base to trimming and J lost 5 bases, with 14 bases between them. Germline CDR1 LGHDT, CDR2 YNNKEL (reference sequence). The CDR3 loop is CASSQGWGGGTGELFF. In DNA form, the CDR3 reads TGTGCCAGCAGCCAAGGGTGGGGAGGAGGAACCGGGGAGCTGTTTTTT.

The CDR3 region is CASSPSRAGYTF. The CDR3 nucleotides read TGTGCCAGCAGCCCGAGCCGGGCAGGCTACACCTTC. The V call is TRBV7-2, the J call TRBJ1-2; D not resolved. Trimming took off 5 bases at V and 8 bases at J, with 12 bases between the two ends. This CDR3 region has 12 residues. Germline values: CDR1 SGHTA, CDR2 FQGNSA.

The V gene is TRBV2, the J gene TRBJ1-2; 7 bases fit TRBD1. This CDR3 spans 13 amino acids. Trimming cost V 5 bases and J 8 bases; bases outside gene matches: 8. From germline, CDR1 is SNHLY and CDR2 FYNNEI. The CDR3 coding sequence is TGTGCCAGCAGTATCGACAGGGTAGGAGGCTACACCTTC. Encoded protein: CASSIDRVGGYTF.

The V and J genes are TRBV30 and TRBJ1-4, with D tentatively TRBD1 (5 bases). The length of the CDR3 is 15 residues. Trimming cost V 5 bases and J 5 bases, with 18 bases left between them. The germline V gene encodes CDR1 GTSNPN and CDR2 SVGIG (reference sequence). For the CDR3, the DNA is TGTGCCTGGGATGACTCGACAGTTTTCAATGAAAAACTGTTTTTT. Translation gives CAWDDSTVFNEKLFF.

V usage is TRBV30 and J usage is TRBJ1-4; D unclear. V lost 5 bases, J lost 0 bases, and 7 bases lay in between. CDR3 length equals 13 residues. CDR1 and CDR2 from the germline V gene are GTSNPN and SVGIG (reference sequence). The CDR3 reads CAWEIATNEKLFF. The CDR3 nucleotides are TGTGCCTGGGAGATAGCAACTAATGAAAAACTGTTTTTT.

The chain has TRBV12-5 and TRBJ2-7, with no clear D. Germline V lookup: CDR1 LGHNT, CDR2 FRNRAP. This CDR3 is built from 14 residues. V was trimmed by 5 bases and J by 4 bases, leaving 15 bases between them. The CDR3 spells CASGLNLIEYEQYF. The CDR3 DNA reads as TGTGCTAGTGGTCTCAATCTGATCGAGTACGAGCAGTACTTC. Looking up the rest from reference TRBV12-5 and TRBJ2-7 gives the full variable domain: DARVTQTPRHKVTEMGQEVTMRCQPILGHNTVFWYRQTMMQGLELLAYFRNRAPLDDSGMPKDRFSAEMPDATLATLKIQPSEPRDSAVYFCASGLNLIEYEQYFGPGTRLTVT.

This chain joins TRBV7-9 and TRBJ1-1, with a tentative D call TRBD1 (5 bases). The CDR3 runs to 15 residues. The germline V gene has CDR1 SEHNR and CDR2 FQNEAQ (reference sequence). V was trimmed by 3 bases and J by 1 base, leaving 12 bases between them. The chain's CDR3 is CASSFSGRRNTEAFF. The CDR3 DNA follows: TGTGCCAGCAGCTTCTCAGGGCGGAGGAACACTGAAGCTTTCTTT.

The chain employs TRBV5-1 and TRBJ1-6; 9 positions agree with TRBD1. In germline, CDR1 is SGHRS, CDR2 YFSETQ. The ends lost 4 bases at V and 13 bases at J; junction bases unmatched: 9. CDR3 size: 14 residues. DNA for the CDR3: TGCGCCAGCAGCCCAGGACAGGGGATCTGGCCCCTCCACTTT. Protein sequence: CASSPGQGIWPLHF.

The CDR3 loop reads CASSQSDNSGNTIYF. The CDR3 region has the DNA TGTGCCAGCAGCCAATCGGACAACTCTGGAAACACCATATATTTT. The chain combines TRBV7-8 with TRBJ1-3; possibly TRBD1 for D (5 bases). The V end was cut by 5 bases, the J end by 0 bases, with 11 bases between. This CDR3 has 15 residues. Germline V CDR1 and CDR2: SGHVS, FQNEAQ.

The chain uses TRBV9 and TRBJ2-7; D gene ambiguous. CDR1 is SGDLS, CDR2 YYNGEE, per germline. The CDR3 runs 15 residues. V was cut by 0 bases and J by 2 bases, with 12 bases left in between. CDR3 nucleotides: TGTGCCAGCAGCGTAGGGTCAGCGACGACCTACGAGCAGTACTTC. Encoded protein: CASSVGSATTYEQYF. Together with reference TRBV9 and TRBJ2-7, the CDR3 gives the full variable domain: DSGVTQTPKHLITATGQRVTLRCSPRSGDLSVYWYQQSLDQGLQFLIQYYNGEERAKGNILERFSAQQFPDLHSELNLSSLELGDSALYFCASSVGSATTYEQYFGPGTRLTVT.

The CDR3 DNA sequence: TGTGCCAGCAGCTTGTTAGATGACACTGAAGCTTTCTTT. Its translation is CASSLLDDTEAFF. This chain joins TRBV5-6 and TRBJ1-1; D call uncertain. V lost 1 base and J lost 3, with 7 bases in between. Germline V gene sequence: CDR1 SGHDT, CDR2 YYEEEE. The CDR3 runs 13 residues.

The chain links TRBV27 to TRBJ1-6; 7 bases agree with TRBD1. The germline gives CDR1 MNHEY, CDR2 SMNVEV (reference sequence). With V trimmed by 4 bases and J by 8 bases, 11 bases remained unmatched. This CDR3 spans 16 amino acids. The CDR3 DNA follows: TGTGCCAGCAGTTCTCAGGGGGAACTCTTAGATTCACCCCTCCACTTT. Translated, it gives CASSSQGELLDSPLHF.

V usage is TRBV30 and J usage is TRBJ1-6; TRBD1 agrees at 7 bases. Germline lookup yields CDR1 GTSNPN and CDR2 SVGIG (reference sequence). The V and J ends lost 5 bases and 0 bases, in that order; junction bases with no gene match: 10. This CDR3 region has 17 residues. The CDR3 spells CAWGRDSQSSYNSPLHF. For the CDR3, the DNA is TGTGCCTGGGGTCGGGACAGCCAAAGCTCCTATAATTCACCCCTCCACTTT.

The V and J genes are TRBV5-4 and TRBJ1-2; TRBD1 aligns across 7 bases. The CDR3 runs to 14 residues. J was trimmed by 5 bases and V by 5 bases; bases with no gene match: 9. CDR1 is SGHNT, CDR2 YYREEE, per germline (reference sequence). The CDR3, as DNA: TGTGCCAGCAGTTCCCTCGGGACAGAATATGGCTACACCTTC. It yields the protein CASSSLGTEYGYTF.

This chain connects TRBV4-2 to TRBJ2-2, with unresolved D. This CDR3 is 16 amino acids long. Germline assignment: CDR1 LGHNA and CDR2 YNFKEQ. V lost 0 bases and J lost 1, with 9 bases in between. The CDR3 coding sequence is TGTGCCAGCAGCCAAGATGAGAGCTGGAACACCGGGGAGCTGTTTTTT. It encodes CASSQDESWNTGELFF.

This chain uses TRBV10-1 with TRBJ1-2, with TRBD1 matching over 7 bases. The length of the CDR3 is 13 residues. J was trimmed by 4 bases and V by 5 bases; bases with no gene match: 4. Germline values: CDR1 WNHNN, CDR2 SYGVQD (reference sequence). For the CDR3, the DNA is TGCGCCAGCAGTCACTACAGGGGCTATGGCTACACCTTC. It encodes CASSHYRGYGYTF.

The count of this clone is one. The V and J genes are TRBV12-5 and TRBJ2-1; 9 bases are shared with TRBD1. The CDR3 is 14 residues long. CDR1 is LGHNT, CDR2 FRNRAP, per germline. J lost 6 bases, V lost 6 bases, and 6 bases had no gene match. The CDR3 protein is CASGPGQGSNEQFF. CDR3 coding DNA: TGTGCTAGTGGGCCGGGACAGGGAAGCAATGAGCAGTTCTTC.

This clone occurred once. The chain uses TRBV30 and TRBJ1-2; perhaps TRBD1 as D (5 bases). Trimming took off 2 bases at V and 5 bases at J, with 15 bases between the two ends. Per germline, CDR1 GTSNPN and CDR2 SVGIG (reference sequence). This CDR3 region has 14 residues. This chain's CDR3 is CAWSPGHRLYGYTF. In nucleotides, the CDR3 is TGTGCCTGGAGTCCAGGTCACAGGTTATATGGCTACACCTTC.

The chain combines TRBV4-1 with TRBJ1-4, with D possibly TRBD1 on 5 matching bases. V lost 4 bases and J lost 8, with 14 bases in between. The CDR3 spans 14 residues. Germline V gene lookup returns CDR1 MGHRA and CDR2 YSYEKL. CDR3 coding DNA: TGCGCCAGCAGCCCCGGACAAGTAGGGGAAAAACTGTTTTTT. Translated, it gives CASSPGQVGEKLFF.

DNA of the CDR3: TGCAGTGCTAGATGGGGCTACGAGCAGTACTTC. This codes for CSARWGYEQYF. The V call is TRBV20-1, the J call TRBJ2-7; unclear D gene. The CDR3 has 11 amino acids. Per the germline V gene, CDR1 is DFQATT and CDR2 is SNEGSKA (reference sequence). V lost 2 bases and J 3 bases, leaving 5 bases between the germline ends.

The chain joins TRBV19 to TRBJ1-1; 10 nucleotides align to TRBD1. The germline CDR1 and CDR2 sequences are LNHDA and SQIVND (reference sequence). V was clipped by 1 base and J by 8 bases; unmatched bases: 7. CDR3 size: 15 residues. The CDR3 spells CASSIVGTGVREAFF. CDR3 in DNA: TGTGCCAGTAGTATAGTAGGGACAGGGGTCAGAGAAGCTTTCTTT.

CDR3 residues: CASSRQGGTNYGYTF. CDR3 bases: TGTGCCAGTAGCCGACAGGGAGGGACTAACTATGGCTACACCTTC. J is TRBJ1-2 and V is TRBV19; 7 nucleotides agree with TRBD1. V was pared by 6 bases and J by 0 bases, with 7 bases of the junction left unmatched. The CDR3 totals 15 residues. The germline gives CDR1 LNHDA, CDR2 SQIVND (reference sequence). The full variable domain, its missing parts supplied by reference TRBV19 and TRBJ1-2, is DGGITQSPKYLFRKEGQNVTLSCEQNLNHDAMYWYRQDPGQGLRLIYYSQIVNDFQKGDIAEGYSVSREKKESFPLTVTSAQKNPTAFYLCASSRQGGTNYGYTFGSGTRLTVV.

In regard to this clone: This CDR3 is also generated by other DNA sequences in the sample. The chain combines TRBV12-3 or TRBV12-4 with TRBJ2-7, with 8 bases identical to TRBD1. V trimming: 6 bases; J trimming: 7 bases; junction bases outside the gene matches: 8. This CDR3 has 13 amino acids. This CDR3 is CASSPGQGGEQYF. CDR3 DNA sequence: TGTGCCAGCAGCCCAGGACAGGGCGGGGAGCAGTACTTC.